This T cell receptor beta chain was sequenced during a study of blood T cell repertoires in COVID-19. Germline V lookup: CDR1 SEHNR, CDR2 FQNEAQ (reference sequence). The length of the CDR3 is 16 residues. V gave up 0 bases and J gave up 9 bases, with 18 bases separating them. Clones were read by immunoSEQ multiplex PCR, and TCRdb kept only the in-frame ones, dropping some. This repertoire shows fewer than 200,000 clones, roughly 81% found once; its top ten account for under 6.5%. V usage is TRBV7-9 and J usage is TRBJ1-5; tentatively, D is TRBD1 (5 bases). This sequence originates from a woman aged 45 to 65 with COVID-19, enrolled during active disease. The sequencing sample was made of peripheral blood. The CDR3 region is CASSLAGRRGSMPQHF. The CDR3, as DNA: TGTGCCAGCAGCTTAGCAGGACGGCGGGGCTCGATGCCCCAGCATTTT.